This record concerns one T cell receptor beta chain sequence. The assay was immunoSEQ multiplex PCR, and TCRdb's table has in-frame clones only and misses some. The sample lists 150,000 to 200,000 clones, 82% seen once, with 4.5% to 5.5% in the top ten. CDR3 length equals 16 residues. V lost 3 bases and J lost 2, with 15 bases in between. Germline V gene lookup returns CDR1 MNHEY and CDR2 SVGEGT. This sample was included in a study of blood T cell repertoires in COVID-19. About the research overall: The United States, Italy and Spain were the sources of the acute and convalescent COVID-19 samples. T cells, B-cell-depleted T cells, or PBMCs provided the cDNA or gDNA that served as material.

The receptor's source is a woman in her 30s with acute or convalescent COVID-19. The genes are TRBV6-2 or TRBV6-3 and TRBJ2-3; tentative D call: TRBD1 (5 bases). The sequencing sample was made of peripheral blood. CDR3 coding DNA: TGTGCCAGCAGTTATCCGCAGGGCCTCTTCACAGATACGCAGTATTTT. It yields the protein CASSYPQGLFTDTQYF.